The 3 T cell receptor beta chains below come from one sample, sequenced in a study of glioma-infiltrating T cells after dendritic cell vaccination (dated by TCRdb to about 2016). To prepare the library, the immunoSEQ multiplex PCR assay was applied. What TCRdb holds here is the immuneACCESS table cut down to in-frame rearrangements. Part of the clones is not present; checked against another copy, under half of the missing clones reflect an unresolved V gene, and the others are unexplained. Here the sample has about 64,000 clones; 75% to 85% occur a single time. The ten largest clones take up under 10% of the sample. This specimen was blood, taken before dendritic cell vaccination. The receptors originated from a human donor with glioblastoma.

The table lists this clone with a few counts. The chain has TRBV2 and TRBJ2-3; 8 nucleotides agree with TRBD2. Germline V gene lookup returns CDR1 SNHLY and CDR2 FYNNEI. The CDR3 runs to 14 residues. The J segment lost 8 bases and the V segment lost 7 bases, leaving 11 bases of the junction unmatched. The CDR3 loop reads CASKGRRGEGTQYF. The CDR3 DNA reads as TGTGCCAGCAAGGGTCGGCGGGGGGAGGGTACGCAGTATTTT.

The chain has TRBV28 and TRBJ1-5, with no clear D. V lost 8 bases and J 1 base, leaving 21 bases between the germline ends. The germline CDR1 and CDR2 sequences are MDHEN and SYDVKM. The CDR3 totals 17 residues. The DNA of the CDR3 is TGTGCCAGCCGTAATTCACGGGGAATTAAAAGCAATCAGCCCCAGCATTTT. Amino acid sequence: CASRNSRGIKSNQPQHF. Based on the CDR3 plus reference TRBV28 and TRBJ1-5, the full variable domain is DVKVTQSSRYLVKRTGEKVFLECVQDMDHENMFWYRQDPGLGLRLIYFSYDVKMKEKGDIPEGYSVSREKKERFSLILESASTNQTSMYLCASRNSRGIKSNQPQHFGDGTRLSIL.

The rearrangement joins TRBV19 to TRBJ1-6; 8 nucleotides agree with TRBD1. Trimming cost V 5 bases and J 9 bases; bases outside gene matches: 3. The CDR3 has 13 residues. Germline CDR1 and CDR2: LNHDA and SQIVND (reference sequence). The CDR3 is CASSFTGGSPLHF. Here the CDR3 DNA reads TGTGCCAGTAGTTTCACAGGGGGTTCACCCCTCCACTTT.